This TCR beta chain stems from a study of cytomegalovirus exposure and HLA in healthy donors. For this clone: Its antigen is undetermined.

Study-level findings and limits: The study flagged approximately 180 TCR beta chains as cytomegalovirus-associated.

Researchers ran the PCR with 60 Vbeta and 13 Jbeta primers. Authors' data handling: Roughly 11 million shared chains were among the about 80 million unique TCR beta chains that a later analysis counted. TCRdb keeps only in-frame clones here, not all; method: immunoSEQ multiplex PCR. V, J and clone size derive from that table, while D and trimming were established from the DNA sequence. Among nearly 95,000 clones listed, 7.6% were seen once. The receptor was derived from a man between 45 and 60 years old in good health and CMV-seronegative. Input material: PBMCs.

CDR3 loop: CSVTSGGATDTQYF. As DNA, the CDR3 is TGCAGCGTTACTAGCGGGGGGGCCACAGATACGCAGTATTTT. The chain carries TRBV29-1 and TRBJ2-3; 13 bases fit TRBD2. The CDR3 contains 14 residues. Looked up from germline, CDR1 is SQVTM and CDR2 is ANQGSEA. V dropped 5 bases and J dropped 2; count of bases not matched to a gene: 1.